These 8 T cell receptor beta chains came from one sample sequenced in a study of T cell changes during pregnancy in multiple sclerosis. Only in-frame clones appear in the TCRdb table, and some are missing; sequencing was by immunoSEQ multiplex PCR. This sample has over 85,000 clones, with approximately 90% found just once. The sample in question was peripheral blood, obtained in the first trimester of pregnancy. These receptors came from a female donor in good health, enrolled as a control in a pregnancy study.

The gene calls are TRBV5-1 and TRBJ2-7; 9 nucleotides align to TRBD1. The CDR3 contains 16 residues. With V trimmed by 0 bases and J by 2 bases, 6 bases remained unmatched. Germline V lookup: CDR1 SGHRS, CDR2 YFSETQ. The chain's CDR3 is CASSLGPGQGAYEQYF. For the CDR3, the DNA is TGCGCCAGCAGCTTGGGTCCGGGACAGGGCGCCTACGAGCAGTACTTC.

The genes are TRBV30 and TRBJ1-4; D perhaps matches TRBD1 (6 bases). Trimming removed 3 bases from V and 3 bases from J, with 11 bases in between. The CDR3 contains 14 residues. In germline, CDR1 is GTSNPN, CDR2 SVGIG (reference sequence). This chain's CDR3 is CAWRYSGANEKLFF. CDR3 sequence (DNA): TGTGCCTGGAGGTACTCAGGGGCTAATGAAAAACTGTTTTTT.

This chain links TRBV6-5 with TRBJ2-3, with TRBD2 matching 16 bases. The CDR3 contains 15 residues. The germline CDR1 and CDR2 sequences are MNHEY and SVGAGI. Trimming removed 6 bases from V and 6 bases from J; junction bases left unmatched: 3. The CDR3 bases are TGTGCCAGCAGAATGGGACTAGCGGGGGGGGATACGCAGTATTTT. Residues: CASRMGLAGGDTQYF.

This CDR3 reads CASKGADYYEQYF. The CDR3 bases are TGTGCCAGCAAGGGGGCAGACTACTACGAGCAGTACTTC. J is TRBJ2-7 and V is TRBV27, with TRBD1 matching over 7 bases. The junction had 6 bases not matched to a gene; V was cut back by 7 bases and J by 3 bases. Per germline, CDR1 MNHEY and CDR2 SMNVEV (reference sequence). The CDR3 spans 13 residues.

The genes are TRBV2 and TRBJ1-5; tentative D call: TRBD1 (6 bases). CDR3 length: 12 amino acids. Trimming left V 8 bases short and J 2 bases short, with 7 bases between. Germline CDR1 is SNHLY and CDR2 is FYNNEI. The CDR3 DNA reads TGTGCCAGCCGACAGGGCAATCAGCCCCAGCATTTT. Amino acid sequence: CASRQGNQPQHF.

The V and J genes are TRBV6-1 and TRBJ1-1; no clear D gene. This CDR3 has 14 amino acids. Germline CDR1 MNHNS, CDR2 SASEGT. V was shortened by 6 bases and J by 0 bases, with 11 bases between the two germline ends. Here the CDR3 DNA reads TGTGCCAGCAGCGTACAGCCCCTGAACACTGAAGCTTTCTTT. This gives the protein CASSVQPLNTEAFF.

The V call is TRBV5-6, the J call TRBJ1-1; D is unresolved. The CDR3 spans 11 residues. CDR1 and CDR2 (germline): SGHDT, YYEEEE. Trimming removed 1 base from V and 4 bases from J, with 2 bases in between. The CDR3 sequence is CASSLRTEAFF. The DNA for the CDR3 is TGTGCCAGCAGCTTGCGCACTGAAGCTTTCTTT. Drawing the rest from reference TRBV5-6 and TRBJ1-1, the complete variable domain is DAGVTQSPTHLIKTRGQQVTLRCSPKSGHDTVSWYQQALGQGPQFIFQYYEEEERQRGNFPDRFSGHQFPNYSSELNVNALLLGDSALYLCASSLRTEAFFGQGTRLTVV.

V usage is TRBV13 and J usage is TRBJ2-1, with D maybe TRBD1 (7 bases). Trimming removed 4 bases at V and 9 bases at J, with 25 bases between. Germline-derived CDR1 and CDR2 are PRHDT and FYEKMQ (reference sequence). The CDR3 sequence is 17 residues long. This CDR3 is CASSWKEGARYAGEQFF. CDR3 sequence (DNA): TGTGCCAGCAGCTGGAAGGAGGGGGCAAGGTATGCTGGTGAGCAGTTCTTC. Combining the CDR3 with reference TRBV13 and TRBJ2-1 gives the whole variable domain AAGVIQSPRHLIKEKRETATLKCYPIPRHDTVYWYQQGPGQDPQFLISFYEKMQSDKGSIPDRFSAQQFSDYHSELNMSSLELGDSALYFCASSWKEGARYAGEQFFGPGTRLTVL.